The TCR beta chain described here comes from a study of CD8+CD57+ T cells in acquired aplastic anemia. Study-wide results and caveats: Statistical testing detected no significant gap in CD8+ Simpson's diversity between patients and controls. The same twenty-nine CD8+ CDR3 sequences occurred in patients and in controls.

This clonotype was recorded many times. Its cognate antigen is unknown. Patients who underwent sequencing had shown CD8+CD57+ cell expansion by flow cytometry. Everyone among the patients had severe acquired aplastic anemia. None of the patients had been given any therapy when their blood was sampled. CDR3 length: 14 amino acids. Trimming pared 0 bases from V and 5 bases from J, leaving 9 bases between. CDR1 MNHEY and CDR2 SVGAGI come from the germline V gene. According to the study, genomic DNA was the template for TCR beta VDJ and CDR3 profiling. TCRdb passed the reads through MiXCR, listing each CDR3 protein once. The table lists approximately 300,000 distinct CDR3 sequences, 50% to 65% of them singletons.

The sequenced sample was sorted CD4+, CD8+, or CD8+CD57+ T cells (not recorded which) from PBMCs. The TCR originated in a human donor with aplastic anemia. The rearrangement uses TRBV6-5 and TRBJ2-3; no clear D gene. CDR3 amino acids: CASSYSGMGDTQYF. CDR3 nucleotide sequence: TGTGCCAGCAGTTACTCCGGAATGGGAGATACGCAGTATTTT.